The text below deals with one TCR beta chain. Antigen specificity is unknown. The data are from a study of graft-versus-host responses after intestinal transplantation. Study background: Following induction with anti-thymocyte globulin, all recipients were given tacrolimus and steroids for three to four years. Study-level findings and limits: An association linked early post-transplant HvG declines with peak circulating GvH clone levels. Allografts of patients with graft-donor T cell macrochimerism showed high graft-versus-host to host-versus-graft clone ratios.

This CDR3 comprises 14 residues. V was cut by 6 bases and J by 0 bases, with 10 bases left in between. Germline lookup yields CDR1 MDHEN and CDR2 SYDVKM. The repertoire was sequenced with immunoSEQ multiplex PCR; TCRdb's copy has only in-frame clones and lacks some. The sample includes about 12,000 clones, about 93% of them seen just once. Sample: PBMCs, taken around 110 days after intestinal transplant. The TCR originated in a human patient who received an intestinal transplant, so some T cells may come from the graft donor. The chain is built from TRBV28 and TRBJ2-3, with a possible D match to TRBD2 (5 bases). CDR3 sequence (DNA): TGTGCCAGCAGGTCGGGGTCTAGCACAGATACGCAGTATTTT. Protein: CASRSGSSTDTQYF.